Listed here are 23 T cell receptor beta chains from one sample, sequenced in a study of blood T cell repertoires in COVID-19. Sequencing used immunoSEQ multiplex PCR; TCRdb keeps in-frame clones, though not all of them. The top ten clones hold about 3% of a sample with some 150,000 clones, more than 80% of them seen once. Material for sequencing was peripheral blood. The source is a man aged 55 to 70 with acute or convalescent COVID-19.

This clone occurred a few times. This chain joins TRBV4-3 and TRBJ2-3; 7 nucleotides agree with TRBD1. Germline-derived CDR1 and CDR2 are LGHNA and YSLEER. The CDR3 is 18 amino acids. After removal of 4 bases from V and 0 bases from J, the junction contained 13 bases not matched to a gene. CDR3 coding DNA: TGCGCCAGCAGCCCCAGACTCGGACAGGAACCTAGCACAGATACGCAGTATTTT. It yields the protein CASSPRLGQEPSTDTQYF.

V and J are TRBV4-3 and TRBJ1-1; TRBD1 might be the D (5 bases). From germline, CDR1 is LGHNA and CDR2 YSLEER. V lost 4 bases and J 2 bases, leaving 20 bases between the germline ends. The CDR3 extends over 17 amino acids. Here the CDR3 reads CASSPTMLTDVNTEAFF. The CDR3 DNA sequence: TGCGCCAGCAGCCCCACAATGCTGACAGATGTAAACACTGAAGCTTTCTTT.

The V and J genes are TRBV7-2 and TRBJ2-3; 11 bases are shared with TRBD1. CDR3 length equals 15 residues. Looked up from germline, CDR1 is SGHTA and CDR2 is FQGNSA. The ends lost 5 bases at V and 5 bases at J; junction bases unmatched: 6. The CDR3 loop reads CASSPRTGGKDTQYF. The CDR3 DNA follows: TGTGCCAGCAGCCCGCGGACAGGGGGCAAAGATACGCAGTATTTT.

The J gene is TRBJ2-1, the V gene TRBV5-5; 9 bases agree with TRBD1. V was clipped by 5 bases and J by 7 bases; unmatched bases: 4. Germline-derived CDR1 and CDR2 are SGHKS and YYEKEE (reference sequence). This CDR3 comprises 13 residues. The CDR3 spells CASRRTGANEQFF. The CDR3 bases are TGTGCCAGCAGGCGGACAGGGGCAAATGAGCAGTTCTTC.

V is TRBV6-6 and J is TRBJ1-5; TRBD1 matches at 7 bases. Germline V gene data show CDR1 as MNHNY and CDR2 as SVGAGI (reference sequence). This CDR3 is built from 15 residues. J lost 4 bases, V lost 5 bases, and 8 bases had no gene match. The CDR3 protein is CASSKGTAPNQPQHF. The CDR3 DNA sequence: TGTGCCAGCAGTAAAGGGACAGCTCCTAATCAGCCCCAGCATTTT.

The V and J genes are TRBV7-2 and TRBJ2-3; D unresolved. The V and J ends lost 5 bases and 6 bases respectively, with 12 bases between them. This CDR3 contains 13 residues. Germline CDR1 reads SGHTA; CDR2 reads FQGNSA. For the CDR3, the DNA is TGTGCCAGCAGCGCGCCCTTCGTGGATACGCAGTATTTT. Encoded protein: CASSAPFVDTQYF.

V is TRBV6-5 and J is TRBJ1-2; 7 nucleotides line up with TRBD1. The CDR3 spans 13 residues. With V trimmed by 5 bases and J by 3 bases, 3 bases remained unmatched. Germline V gene data show CDR1 as MNHEY and CDR2 as SVGAGI. The CDR3 DNA reads as TGTGCCAGCAGTCTTGGACAGGACTATGGCTACACCTTC. It yields the protein CASSLGQDYGYTF.

The sample holds a few counts of this clone. Sequence at one end of the junction differs from germline and may be a read error. This rearrangement joins TRBV6-1 to TRBJ2-7; weak D call: TRBD1 (6 bases). Germline V gene sequence: CDR1 MNHNS, CDR2 SASEGT. The CDR3 covers 15 residues. The CDR3 spells CASSEETGFYYEQYF. CDR3 nucleotides: TGTGCCAGCAGCGAAGAAACAGGGTTCTACTACGAGCAGTACTTC.

The chain has TRBV2 and TRBJ2-7; no reliable D call. Germline V gene data show CDR1 as SNHLY and CDR2 as FYNNEI. The CDR3 covers 11 residues. V was clipped by 4 bases and J by 2 bases, with 3 bases between them. The CDR3 here is CASSVTYEQYF. The CDR3 DNA reads as TGTGCCAGCAGTGTAACCTACGAGCAGTACTTC. Full variable domain (outside the CDR3, taken from reference TRBV2 and TRBJ2-7): EPEVTQTPSHQVTQMGQEVILRCVPISNHLYFYWYRQILGQKVEFLVSFYNNEISEKSEIFDDQFSVERPDGSNFTLKIRSTKLEDSAMYFCASSVTYEQYFGPGTRLTVT.

J is TRBJ1-4 and V is TRBV25-1; TRBD1 is a possible D gene (6 bases). Trimming removed 5 bases at V and 3 bases at J, with 13 bases between. The CDR3 consists of 15 residues. Per the germline V gene, CDR1 is MGHDK and CDR2 is SYGVNS. In DNA, the CDR3 is TGTGCCAGCAGTCCCGCCAGGGGATCTAATGAAAAACTGTTTTTT. It yields the protein CASSPARGSNEKLFF.

The chain is built from TRBV11-2 and TRBJ2-7; maybe TRBD2 (5 bases). The CDR3 consists of 15 residues. In germline, CDR1 is SGHAT, CDR2 FQNNGV. Deletions cut 0 bases from V and 2 bases from J, with 11 bases between. The CDR3, as DNA: TGTGCCAGCAGCTTAGATTATCCGGGAACCTACGAGCAGTACTTC. Its protein is CASSLDYPGTYEQYF.

This clone was detected only once. The sample holds other DNA sequences that translate to the same CDR3. This rearrangement joins TRBV11-2 to TRBJ2-1; 9 bases line up with TRBD1. CDR3 length equals 15 residues. V dropped 3 bases and J dropped 1; count of bases not matched to a gene: 1. Per germline, CDR1 SGHAT and CDR2 FQNNGV. CDR3 residues: CASSLDRGSYNEQFF. DNA of the CDR3: TGTGCCAGCAGCTTGGACAGGGGTTCCTACAATGAGCAGTTCTTC.

This chain joins TRBV18 and TRBJ1-4; 8 bases fit TRBD1. CDR1 KGHSH and CDR2 LQKENI come from the germline V gene. J gave up 6 bases and V 4 bases, and 4 bases lay outside the gene matches. This CDR3 is 14 amino acids long. The DNA for the CDR3 is TGTGCCAGCTCACACGGACAGGGTGATGAAAAACTGTTTTTT. Translated: CASSHGQGDEKLFF. Looking up the rest from reference TRBV18 and TRBJ1-4 gives the full variable domain: NAGVMQNPRHLVRRRGQEARLRCSPMKGHSHVYWYRQLPEEGLKFMVYLQKENIIDESGMPKERFSAEFPKEGPSILRIQQVVRGDSAAYFCASSHGQGDEKLFFGSGTQLSVL.

The chain uses TRBV5-1 and TRBJ1-1, with 7 bases fitting TRBD1. The CDR3 extends over 13 amino acids. Germline V gene data show CDR1 as SGHRS and CDR2 as YFSETQ. V gave up 0 bases and J gave up 7 bases; unmatched junction bases: 3. The CDR3 bases are TGCGCCAGCAGCTTGGTACCAGGGGGTGAAGCTTTCTTT. It is translated as CASSLVPGGEAFF. Supplemented by reference TRBV5-1 and TRBJ1-1, the full variable domain reads KAGVTQTPRYLIKTRGQQVTLSCSPISGHRSVSWYQQTPGQGLQFLFEYFSETQRNKGNFPGRFSGRQFSNSRSEMNVSTLELGDSALYLCASSLVPGGEAFFGQGTRLTVV.

The chain joins TRBV27 to TRBJ1-2; 8 bases agree with TRBD1. The V segment lost 2 bases and the J segment 8 bases; nucleotides outside the gene matches: 7. The germline V gene has CDR1 MNHEY and CDR2 SMNVEV (reference sequence). The CDR3 has 14 amino acids. CDR3: CASSLNGQGLGYTF. The CDR3 DNA sequence: TGTGCCAGCAGTTTAAACGGACAGGGACTCGGCTACACCTTC.

A single count supports this clone. The rearrangement links TRBV5-1 to TRBJ2-1; TRBD2 might be the D (6 bases). The CDR3 length is 15 residues. Germline assignment: CDR1 SGHRS and CDR2 YFSETQ. V dropped 3 bases and J dropped 0 bases, with 10 bases sitting between them. In DNA form, the CDR3 reads TGCGCCAGCAGCTACGCGGGAAGCTCCTACAATGAGCAGTTCTTC. Protein sequence: CASSYAGSSYNEQFF.

V is TRBV18 and J is TRBJ1-1; possible D gene TRBD1, 6 bases. Trimming removed 2 bases at V and 0 bases at J, with 13 bases between. The CDR3 sequence is 16 residues long. Germline-derived CDR1 and CDR2 are KGHSH and LQKENI. The CDR3 DNA follows: TGTGCCAGCTCACCAATACGGACAGACATGAACACTGAAGCTTTCTTT. Translation gives CASSPIRTDMNTEAFF.

This clone was seen a handful of times. This sequence joins TRBV5-1 and TRBJ1-3, with D unclear. Trimming cost V 1 base and J 0 bases, with 8 bases left between them. Germline V gives CDR1 SGHRS, CDR2 YFSETQ. The CDR3 loop spans 15 amino acids. CDR3 sequence: CASSLTAVSGNTIYF. CDR3 nucleotide sequence: TGCGCCAGCAGCTTGACAGCAGTCTCTGGAAACACCATATATTTT.

CDR3 sequence reads: CASSLVQTRDLNEQFF. In DNA, the CDR3 is TGTGCCAGCAGCTTGGTGCAGACAAGAGACCTCAATGAGCAGTTCTTC. V gene TRBV5-4 combines with J gene TRBJ2-1; D is unclear. CDR1 is SGHNT, CDR2 YYREEE, per germline (reference sequence). V was cut by 0 bases and J by 6 bases, with 16 bases left in between. The CDR3 runs to 16 residues.

V is TRBV24-1 and J is TRBJ2-5; TRBD1 matches 9 bases. The CDR3 extends over 15 amino acids. Germline CDR1 reads KGHDR; CDR2 reads SFDVKD. Trimming cost V 4 bases and J 5 bases; bases outside gene matches: 7. The CDR3 reads CATSDPGTGSETQYF. The CDR3 nucleotides are TGTGCCACCAGTGACCCCGGGACAGGGTCCGAGACCCAGTACTTC.

The chain carries TRBV29-1 and TRBJ1-1; D might be TRBD1 (6 bases). V was trimmed by 4 bases and J by 3 bases, leaving 12 bases between them. The CDR3 runs to 13 residues. In germline, CDR1 is SQVTM, CDR2 ANQGSEA. In DNA form, the CDR3 reads TGCAGCGTTGGCAGGGGCGAAGACACTGAAGCTTTCTTT. Protein sequence: CSVGRGEDTEAFF.

The chain employs TRBV11-2 and TRBJ1-6; D is possibly TRBD1 (6 bases). The CDR3 length is 14 residues. The germline V gene has CDR1 SGHAT and CDR2 FQNNGV. V was trimmed by 4 bases and J by 9 bases, leaving 13 bases between them. CDR3: CASSYRVGGSPLHF. CDR3 DNA: TGTGCCAGCAGCTACAGGGTGGGTGGTTCACCCCTCCACTTT.

The V and J genes are TRBV14 and TRBJ1-1; the D is unclear. The V end was cut by 4 bases, the J end by 4 bases, with 13 bases between. Germline V gives CDR1 SGHDN, CDR2 FVKESK. There are 14 residues in the CDR3. CDR3 DNA: TGTGCCAGCAGCCTCCAACATAAAAGCACTGAAGCTTTCTTT. Residues: CASSLQHKSTEAFF.